These 14 T cell receptor beta chains share one sample of origin, sequenced in a study of Graves' ophthalmopathy and Graves' hyperthyroidism. TCR beta CDR3 amplification used RNA transcripts. HTBI primers were used in a first-round RT-PCR, which preceded a second-round multiplex PCR. A single record per CDR3 protein comes from TCRdb applying MiXCR to the multiplex PCR reads. Of nearly 400,000 distinct CDR3 sequences in the sample, about 18% were seen once. The sample was peripheral blood. The source is a young woman with Graves' ophthalmopathy.

This clonotype was seen many times. CDR3: CAWSLRGFSGNQPQHF. The CDR3 coding sequence is TGTGCCTGGAGCCTACGAGGGTTTTCGGGCAATCAGCCCCAGCATTTT. The J gene is TRBJ1-5, the V gene TRBV30; D remains unclear. Germline loops: CDR1 GTSNPN, CDR2 SVGIG (reference sequence). This CDR3 is built from 16 residues. Deletions cut 3 bases from V and 2 bases from J, with 17 bases between.

This clonotype has at least ten counts. This chain uses TRBV18 with TRBJ1-1, with TRBD1 identical over 7 bases. Trimming at V came to 2 bases and at J to 0 bases, leaving 3 bases not matched to a gene. This CDR3 is 15 amino acids long. From germline, CDR1 is KGHSH and CDR2 LQKENI. This chain's CDR3 is CASSPKGAMNTEAFF. The CDR3 DNA reads TGTGCCAGCTCACCAAAGGGGGCCATGAACACTGAAGCTTTCTTT. Supplemented by reference TRBV18 and TRBJ1-1, the full variable domain reads NAGVMQNPRHLVRRRGQEARLRCSPMKGHSHVYWYRQLPEEGLKFMVYLQKENIIDESGMPKERFSAEFPKEGPSILRIQQVVRGDSAAYFCASSPKGAMNTEAFFGQGTRLTVV.

Concerning this clonotype itself: A read error may be the cause here, since a much bigger clone is one base away. The chain uses TRBV30 and TRBJ2-7; tentative D call: TRBD1 (5 bases). CDR1 GTSNPN and CDR2 SVGIG come from the germline V gene (reference sequence). Trimming shortened V by 0 bases and J by 5 bases, and 17 bases separated the two germline ends. The CDR3 is 15 amino acids. The CDR3 nucleotides read TGTGCCTGGAGTGTAGGGCAGGGCAGAGCCCACGAGCAGTACTTC. It yields the protein CAWSVGQGRAHEQYF.

This clonotype was observed at least ten times. The chain is built from TRBV30 and TRBJ1-1; no clear D. The CDR3 has 12 amino acids. The germline gives CDR1 GTSNPN, CDR2 SVGIG (reference sequence). Deletions cut 2 bases from V and 1 base from J, with 5 bases between. In DNA, the CDR3 is TGTGCCTGGAGTCCCTGGAACACTGAAGCTTTCTTT. Residues: CAWSPWNTEAFF.

This clonotype was recorded at least ten times. The gene calls are TRBV27 and TRBJ1-5, with D possibly matching TRBD1 (6 bases). Per germline, CDR1 MNHEY and CDR2 SMNVEV (reference sequence). CDR3 length: 15 amino acids. V was shortened by 5 bases and J by 0 bases, with 11 bases between the two germline ends. Written as DNA, the CDR3 is TGTGCCAGCAGTCCTGGACAGAGTAGCAATCAGCCCCAGCATTTT. It specifies CASSPGQSSNQPQHF.

This clonotype was seen repeatedly, ten times or more. The gene calls are TRBV7-2 and TRBJ2-7, with no clear D. The CDR3 has 13 amino acids. The germline gives CDR1 SGHTA, CDR2 FQGNSA. With 3 bases removed from V and 2 bases from J, the gap between germline ends came to 8 bases. The CDR3 region is CASSFSVAYEQYF. The CDR3, as DNA: TGTGCCAGCAGCTTTTCTGTTGCCTACGAGCAGTACTTC.

In this sample, this clonotype turned up many times. The V and J genes are TRBV18 and TRBJ2-7; D could derive from TRBD1 or TRBD2 (5 bases each). This CDR3 is built from 15 residues. Trimming pared 5 bases from V and 2 bases from J, leaving 16 bases between. Germline CDR1 is KGHSH and CDR2 is LQKENI. In DNA form, the CDR3 reads TGTGCCAGCTCAACTGGGGGATTCGGAGCCTACGAGCAGTACTTC. Translating it yields CASSTGGFGAYEQYF.

This clonotype was observed many times. The genes are TRBV12-3 or TRBV12-4 and TRBJ1-3; the D gene is possibly TRBD1 (6 bases). V lost 10 bases to trimming and J lost 1 base, with 11 bases between them. This CDR3 has 13 amino acids. The CDR3 is CATWQGSGNTIYF. DNA of the CDR3: TGTGCCACCTGGCAGGGGTCTGGAAACACCATATATTTT.

This clonotype showed up many times. CDR3 nucleotide sequence: TGTGCCAGCAGCTTAGCCGGACCCACTGAAGCTTTCTTT. Its translation is CASSLAGPTEAFF. This chain uses TRBV7-6 with TRBJ1-1, with D uncertain. Germline loops: CDR1 SGHVS, CDR2 FNYEAQ. V was clipped by 0 bases and J by 4 bases, with 6 bases between them. The CDR3 is 13 amino acids. The variable domain in full, with the rest retrieved from reference TRBV7-6 and TRBJ1-1, is GAGVSQSPRYKVTKRGQDVALRCDPISGHVSLYWYRQALGQGPEFLTYFNYEAQQDKSGLPNDRFSAERPEGSISTLTIQRTEQRDSAMYRCASSLAGPTEAFFGQGTRLTVV.

This clonotype was seen ten or more times. This chain links TRBV29-1 with TRBJ1-1; 9 nucleotides line up with TRBD1. Germline assignment: CDR1 SQVTM and CDR2 ANQGSEA. This CDR3 has 14 amino acids. Germline trimming cut 7 bases from V and 4 bases from J; bases unmatched to any gene: 10. In DNA, the CDR3 is TGCAGCGCCCGTCCCGGGACAGGGTTCACTGAAGCTTTCTTT. Its protein product is CSARPGTGFTEAFF. The complete variable domain, with remaining parts taken from reference TRBV29-1 and TRBJ1-1, reads SAVISQKPSRDICQRGTSLTIQCQVDSQVTMMFWYRQQPGQSLTLIATANQGSEATYESGFVIDKFPISRPNLTFSTLTVSNMSPEDSSIYLCSARPGTGFTEAFFGQGTRLTVV.

This clonotype was counted ten times or more. The V gene is TRBV28, the J gene TRBJ2-7, with D tentatively TRBD2 (5 bases). Between the trimmed V and J ends, which lost 6 bases and 3 bases, there was a span of 15 bases. Germline CDR1 and CDR2: MDHEN and SYDVKM. This CDR3 spans 14 amino acids. The CDR3 nucleotides are TGTGCCAGCAGGGCTCCACGGAGGTTCTACGAGCAGTACTTC. It is translated as CASRAPRRFYEQYF.

This clonotype came up many times. The chain employs TRBV30 and TRBJ1-3; TRBD1 matches 7 bases. Germline loops: CDR1 GTSNPN, CDR2 SVGIG (reference sequence). V shed 1 base, J shed 0 bases, and the junction held 9 bases outside the gene matches. The CDR3 covers 17 residues. The CDR3 is CAWSGLRQGPSGNTIYF. In DNA form, the CDR3 reads TGTGCCTGGAGTGGCCTTAGACAGGGCCCCTCTGGAAACACCATATATTTT.

This clonotype was recorded many times. The rearrangement joins TRBV6-1 to TRBJ1-2, with D tentatively TRBD1 (6 bases). The CDR3 extends over 14 amino acids. The V gene lost 7 bases and the J gene lost 8 bases, with 20 bases spanning the gap. Germline V gene data show CDR1 as MNHNS and CDR2 as SASEGT. The CDR3 reads CASKVVGQGKGYTF. For the CDR3, the DNA is TGTGCCAGCAAGGTCGTGGGGCAGGGGAAGGGCTACACCTTC.

Many counts were recorded for this clonotype. The chain combines TRBV7-3 with TRBJ2-6, with TRBD1 matching over 12 bases. From germline, CDR1 is SGHTA and CDR2 FQGTGA. This CDR3 has 19 amino acids. Germline trimming cut 4 bases from V and 4 bases from J; bases unmatched to any gene: 11. The CDR3 spells CASSSRGTGGYEGANVLTF. As DNA, the CDR3 is TGTGCCAGCAGCTCGAGGGGGACAGGGGGCTATGAGGGGGCCAACGTCCTGACTTTC.